A selection of T cell receptor beta chains follows, all from one sample in a study of blood T cell repertoires in COVID-19. TCRdb keeps only in-frame clones here, not all; method: immunoSEQ multiplex PCR. The table lists about 140,000 clones, 70% to 85% of them singletons. The sample taken for sequencing was peripheral blood. These receptors were obtained from a woman at least 80 years old in a cohort sampled during active or convalescent COVID-19. The CDR3 runs from the conserved cysteine through the conserved F or W.

v_call: TRBV6-5; j_call: TRBJ1-2; cdr3_aa: CASSPNRVGGYTF
v_call: TRBV7-2; j_call: TRBJ1-1; cdr3_aa: CASSLASSTEAFF
v_call: TRBV10-3; j_call: TRBJ2-2; cdr3_aa: CAIREGAAGELFF
v_call: TRBV3-1/TRBV3-2; j_call: TRBJ2-2; cdr3_aa: CASSQEEATARTGELFF
v_call: TRBV5-1; j_call: TRBJ1-3; cdr3_aa: CASSRRPGESGNTIYF
v_call: TRBV7-2; j_call: TRBJ1-2; cdr3_aa: CASSLQRLGGGYTF
v_call: TRBV3-1/TRBV3-2; j_call: TRBJ1-1; cdr3_aa: CASSPRTGENTEAFF
v_call: TRBV9; j_call: TRBJ2-2; cdr3_aa: CASSPSGGYTGELFF
v_call: TRBV6-5; j_call: TRBJ1-6; cdr3_aa: CASSYSQGFGSPLHF
v_call: TRBV7-8; j_call: TRBJ2-4; cdr3_aa: CASSLAGYRGNIQYF
v_call: TRBV9; j_call: TRBJ2-3; cdr3_aa: CASSVLAGGPDTQYF
v_call: TRBV7-2; j_call: TRBJ2-1; cdr3_aa: CASSLSGGAPNEQFF
v_call: TRBV7-3; j_call: TRBJ2-3; cdr3_aa: CASSLGGTGRTGTQYF
v_call: TRBV7-2; j_call: TRBJ1-2; cdr3_aa: CASSLQRDRLSARGYTF
v_call: TRBV4-1; j_call: TRBJ2-7; cdr3_aa: CASSQEDPGQVEGEQYF
v_call: TRBV7-2; j_call: TRBJ2-1; cdr3_aa: CASSPPPSGRQNYNEQFF
v_call: TRBV10-3; j_call: TRBJ1-2; cdr3_aa: CAISESGRATSYGYTF
v_call: TRBV5-1; j_call: TRBJ2-1; cdr3_aa: CASSLVRGLEQFF
v_call: TRBV5-5; j_call: TRBJ2-3; cdr3_aa: CASSFALAGSDTQYF
v_call: TRBV7-9; j_call: TRBJ2-7; cdr3_aa: CASSLLAGGYEQYF
v_call: TRBV11-1; j_call: TRBJ1-6; cdr3_aa: CASSLGLQGNSPLHF
v_call: TRBV13; j_call: TRBJ2-3; cdr3_aa: CASRALGLAENTQYF
v_call: TRBV6-2/TRBV6-3; j_call: TRBJ1-6; cdr3_aa: CASSQLSNYNSPLHF
v_call: TRBV7-9; j_call: TRBJ2-7; cdr3_aa: CASSSKLAGSSEQYF
v_call: TRBV7-2; j_call: TRBJ2-7; cdr3_aa: CASSSLTSGAQYF
v_call: TRBV19; j_call: TRBJ1-2; cdr3_aa: CASSKIGQSTLRGYTF
v_call: TRBV6-1; j_call: TRBJ2-3; cdr3_aa: CASSVTSGGRTDTQYF
v_call: TRBV10-3; j_call: TRBJ2-5; cdr3_aa: CAISPRLAGGLETQYF
v_call: TRBV19; j_call: TRBJ2-5; cdr3_aa: CASSIRDRGPEYF
v_call: TRBV5-1; j_call: TRBJ2-5; cdr3_aa: CASSLKGEETQYF
v_call: TRBV24-1; j_call: TRBJ1-3; cdr3_aa: CATNRTGFSGNTIYF
v_call: TRBV5-1; j_call: TRBJ2-7; cdr3_aa: CASSGLRTYEQYF
v_call: TRBV15; j_call: TRBJ1-6; cdr3_aa: CATSRQVTYNSPLHF
v_call: TRBV9; j_call: TRBJ2-2; cdr3_aa: CASSVAIGGAAGELFF
v_call: TRBV6-5; j_call: TRBJ1-2; cdr3_aa: CASLPGQGAYGYTF
v_call: TRBV9; j_call: TRBJ1-4; cdr3_aa: CASSVVGRVDEKLFF
v_call: TRBV29-1; j_call: TRBJ2-2; cdr3_aa: CSGFGTGALSGELFF
v_call: TRBV4-1; j_call: TRBJ2-3; cdr3_aa: CASSPRGLAGGQADTQYF
v_call: TRBV2; j_call: TRBJ1-1; cdr3_aa: CASKVQGVNTEAFF
v_call: TRBV2; j_call: TRBJ2-2; cdr3_aa: CASRGQRSTGELFF
v_call: TRBV19; j_call: TRBJ1-4; cdr3_aa: CASSMRGTATNEKLFF
v_call: TRBV9; j_call: TRBJ2-1; cdr3_aa: CASSVVGAHANEQFF
v_call: TRBV5-1; j_call: TRBJ2-1; cdr3_aa: CASSNGLAGNIYNEQFF
v_call: TRBV28; j_call: TRBJ1-2; cdr3_aa: CASSLQGYGYTF
v_call: TRBV9; j_call: TRBJ1-2; cdr3_aa: CASSTRGFNYGYTF
v_call: TRBV2; j_call: TRBJ2-2; cdr3_aa: CASSTTSGNTGELFF
v_call: TRBV6-2/TRBV6-3; j_call: TRBJ1-5; cdr3_aa: CASSSDPRDYLSNQPQHF
v_call: TRBV11-1; j_call: TRBJ1-4; cdr3_aa: CASSNVGTGKFF
v_call: TRBV20-1; j_call: TRBJ2-3; cdr3_aa: CSARLTAQYF
v_call: TRBV3-1/TRBV3-2; j_call: TRBJ2-5; cdr3_aa: CASSQERGGGETQYF
v_call: TRBV6-5; j_call: TRBJ2-7; cdr3_aa: CASSPGLYSYEQYF
v_call: TRBV5-1; j_call: TRBJ1-2; cdr3_aa: CASSDTEQGYTF
v_call: TRBV7-2; j_call: TRBJ2-5; cdr3_aa: CASSWWTGRQETQYF
v_call: TRBV2; j_call: TRBJ2-7; cdr3_aa: CASSDQTGGLGEQYF
v_call: TRBV5-6; j_call: TRBJ1-6; cdr3_aa: CASSPRHLQNSPLHF
v_call: TRBV5-1; j_call: TRBJ2-5; cdr3_aa: CASSSSTGTETQYF
v_call: TRBV7-6; j_call: TRBJ1-1; cdr3_aa: CASSLTTDSNTEAFF
v_call: TRBV6-1; j_call: TRBJ2-7; cdr3_aa: CASSEAGMTYEQYF
v_call: TRBV5-5; j_call: TRBJ2-1; cdr3_aa: CASSLVSGSSYNEQFF
v_call: TRBV5-6; j_call: TRBJ2-5; cdr3_aa: CASSLSGRGTQYF